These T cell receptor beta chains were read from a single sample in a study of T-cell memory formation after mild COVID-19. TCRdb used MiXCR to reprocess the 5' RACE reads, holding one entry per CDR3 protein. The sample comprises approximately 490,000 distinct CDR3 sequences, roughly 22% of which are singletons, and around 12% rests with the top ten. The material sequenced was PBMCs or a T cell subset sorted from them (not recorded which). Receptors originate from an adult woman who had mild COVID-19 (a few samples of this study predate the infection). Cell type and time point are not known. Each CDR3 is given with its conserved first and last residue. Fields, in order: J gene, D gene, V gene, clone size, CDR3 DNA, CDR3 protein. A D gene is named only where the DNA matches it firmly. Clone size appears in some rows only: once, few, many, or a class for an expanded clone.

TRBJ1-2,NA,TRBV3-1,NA,TGTGCCAGCAGCTTTATCGAGGGGGAGATCGATGGCTACACCTTC,CASSFIEGEIDGYTF
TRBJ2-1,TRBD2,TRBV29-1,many,TGCAGCGTCCCAAGACTAGCGGGGTTCAATGAGCAGTTCTTC,CSVPRLAGFNEQFF
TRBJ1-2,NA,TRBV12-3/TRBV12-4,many,TGTGCCAGCAGTTTTCTGGGCGGGCGAAGCGGCTACACCTTC,CASSFLGGRSGYTF
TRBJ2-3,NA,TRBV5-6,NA,TGTGCCAGCAGCTTGGCCATCATCGGCACAGATACGCAGTATTTT,CASSLAIIGTDTQYF
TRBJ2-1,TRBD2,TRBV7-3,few,TGTGCCAGCAGTCCCCTAGCGGCCCATAGGGAGCAGTTCTTC,CASSPLAAHREQFF
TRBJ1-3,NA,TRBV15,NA,TGTGCCACCAGCAGGAGGGACTCTGGAAACACCATATATTTT,CATSRRDSGNTIYF
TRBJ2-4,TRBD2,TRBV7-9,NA,TGTGCCAGCAGCGCGGGGCGGGAGTGGGCCAAAAACATTCAGTACTTC,CASSAGREWAKNIQYF
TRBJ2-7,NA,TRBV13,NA,TGTGCCAGCAGGTTAGCCGGCCGCAATTCCTACGAGCAGTACTTC,CASRLAGRNSYEQYF
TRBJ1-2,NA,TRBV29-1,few,TGCAGCGTTATCCCCAGACCATCGAACTATGGCTACACCTTC,CSVIPRPSNYGYTF
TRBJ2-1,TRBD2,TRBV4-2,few,TGTGCCAGCAGCCAAGATGGAACTAGCGGGGGGGTAATAAGGAACAATGAGCAGTTCTTC,CASSQDGTSGGVIRNNEQFF
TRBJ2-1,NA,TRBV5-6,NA,TGTGCCAGCAGCTTAGGGACTTCCCTCAATGAGCAGTTCTTC,CASSLGTSLNEQFF
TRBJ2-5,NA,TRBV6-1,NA,TGTGCCAGCAGTGAATTGTTTGGGACCCAGTACTTC,CASSELFGTQYF
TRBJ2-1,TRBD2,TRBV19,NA,TGTGCCAGTAGTACTCACCCGGGAGGTACAAATGAGCAGTTCTTC,CASSTHPGGTNEQFF
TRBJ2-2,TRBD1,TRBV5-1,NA,TGCGCCAGCAGCTTGACAGGGGATAACACCGGGGAGCTGTTTTTT,CASSLTGDNTGELFF
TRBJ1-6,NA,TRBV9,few,TGTGCCAGCAGCGCCCTTGACAGCTCACCCCTCCACTTT,CASSALDSSPLHF
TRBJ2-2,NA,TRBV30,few,TGTGCCTGGAGGGATGGGCTCTACACCGGGGAGCTGTTTTTT,CAWRDGLYTGELFF
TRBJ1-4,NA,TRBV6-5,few,TGTGCCAGCAGTTACATGGACAGCCAAAATGAAAAACTGTTTTTT,CASSYMDSQNEKLFF
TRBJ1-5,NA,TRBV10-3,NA,TGTGCCATCAGCCGACAGGACAATCAGCCCCAGCATTTT,CAISRQDNQPQHF
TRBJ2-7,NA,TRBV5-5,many,TGTGCCAGCAGCCGCACGCAGGGCTACGAGCAGTACTTC,CASSRTQGYEQYF
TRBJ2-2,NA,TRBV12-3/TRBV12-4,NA,TGTGCCTCGGCGGAGGGTAACACCGGGGAGCTGTTTTTT,CASAEGNTGELFF
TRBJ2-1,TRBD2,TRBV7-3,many,TGTGCCAGCAGCTTAAAAGGACTAGCGGGGAAATACAATGAGCAGTTCTTC,CASSLKGLAGKYNEQFF
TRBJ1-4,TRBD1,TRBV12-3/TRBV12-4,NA,TGTGCCAGCAGTCCCTTCTCAGGGGGGGATTCTAATGAAAAACTGTTTTTT,CASSPFSGGDSNEKLFF
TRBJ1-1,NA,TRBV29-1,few,TGCAGCGCCAAGGGCACTGAAGCTTTCTTT,CSAKGTEAFF
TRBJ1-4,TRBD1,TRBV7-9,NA,TGTGCCAGCAGCCCACTGGGGACAGGGGTCGGTGGAAAACTGTTTTTT,CASSPLGTGVGGKLFF
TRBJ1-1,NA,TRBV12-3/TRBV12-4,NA,TGTGCCAGCAGTCTGACACCCTTGAACACTGAAGCTTTCTTT,CASSLTPLNTEAFF
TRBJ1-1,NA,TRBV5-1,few,TGCGCCAGCAGCTTGTCTAGAGGGGTGAACGCTGAAGCTTTCTTT,CASSLSRGVNAEAFF
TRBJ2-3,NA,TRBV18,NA,TGTGCCAGCTCCCGGAGCATAGATACGCAGTATTTT,CASSRSIDTQYF
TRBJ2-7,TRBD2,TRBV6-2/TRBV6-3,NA,TGTGCCAGCAGATCGGGGGGGAGCTCCTACGAGCAGTACTTC,CASRSGGSSYEQYF
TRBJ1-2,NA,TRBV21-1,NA,TGTGCCAGCAGCTCACTTCGGACAGGGAGGGAGTGGGGTTATGGCTACACCTTC,CASSSLRTGREWGYGYTF
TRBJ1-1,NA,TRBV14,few,TGTGCCAGCAGCCCCCAGAGACCCTCGCGCACTGAAGCTTTCTTT,CASSPQRPSRTEAFF
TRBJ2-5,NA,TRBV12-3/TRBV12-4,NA,TGTGCCAGCCATGACAGTTTCCAAGAGACCCAGTACTTC,CASHDSFQETQYF
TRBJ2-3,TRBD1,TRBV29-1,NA,TGCAGCGTTGTAATCGGACAGGGGATAGATACGCAGTATTTT,CSVVIGQGIDTQYF
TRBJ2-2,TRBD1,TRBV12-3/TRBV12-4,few,TGTGCCAGCAAAACCCCGGGACAGGGGACCGGGGAGCTGTTTTTT,CASKTPGQGTGELFF